The 27 T cell receptor beta chains listed next were all sequenced from one sample in a study of identical twins (dated by TCRdb to about 2016). Library method: 5' RACE. The listed sequencing device is Illumina HiSeq 2000. Using fastp at Q25 and MiXCR, TCRdb reprocessed the public reads and kept productive beta chains. CDR3 protein duplicates are merged, each entry listing the most common genes and DNA. The sample records under 900,000 distinct CDR3 sequences, over 9% of which are singletons. Around 1.6% of the sample is held by the ten biggest clonotypes. These same records also appear under a second study, on yellow fever vaccine responses in identical twins.

Sequencing was carried out using PBMCs. All receptors derive from a young woman in good health.

The rearrangement uses TRBV9 and TRBJ2-7; 7 bases agree with TRBD1. The CDR3 extends over 15 amino acids. Germline assignment: CDR1 SGDLS and CDR2 YYNGEE. After removal of 0 bases from V and 2 bases from J, the junction contained 5 bases not matched to a gene. The CDR3 loop is CASSVGTGAPYEQYF. The CDR3 coding sequence is TGTGCCAGCAGCGTAGGAACAGGGGCGCCCTACGAGCAGTACTTC.

The chain has TRBV20-1 and TRBJ2-5; TRBD2 agrees at 7 bases. The germline V gene has CDR1 DFQATT and CDR2 SNEGSKA (reference sequence). The CDR3 is 13 amino acids. Unmatched junction bases numbered 6, after V lost 3 bases and J lost 5 bases. The CDR3 sequence: CSASSAGVETQYF. The CDR3 bases are TGCAGTGCTAGTAGCGCGGGGGTGGAGACCCAGTACTTC.

The table lists this clonotype with a count of one. The CDR3 sequence: CASSFFSGGEEQFF. The CDR3, as DNA: TGTGCCAGCAGCTTCTTTAGCGGGGGGGAGGAGCAGTTCTTC. The chain combines TRBV7-9 with TRBJ2-1; 11 nucleotides agree with TRBD2. Germline values: CDR1 SEHNR, CDR2 FQNEAQ (reference sequence). There are 14 residues in the CDR3. Unmatched junction bases numbered 5, after V lost 3 bases and J lost 10 bases. Complete variable domain (other parts from reference TRBV7-9 and TRBJ2-1): DTGVSQNPRHKITKRGQNVTFRCDPISEHNRLYWYRQTLGQGPEFLTYFQNEAQLEKSRLLSDRFSAERPKGSFSTLEIQRTEQGDSAMYLCASSFFSGGEEQFFGPGTRLTVL.

The genes are TRBV5-1 and TRBJ2-5, with D unclear. This CDR3 has 13 amino acids. In germline, CDR1 is SGHRS, CDR2 YFSETQ. Between the trimmed V and J ends, which lost 2 bases and 3 bases, there was a span of 8 bases. The CDR3 nucleotides are TGCGCCAGCAGCTTCCAAGATAAAGAGACCCAGTACTTC. This encodes CASSFQDKETQYF.

This clonotype was observed a handful of times. The chain carries TRBV5-1 and TRBJ2-5, with D perhaps matching TRBD1 (5 bases). Germline loops: CDR1 SGHRS, CDR2 YFSETQ. The CDR3 is 15 residues long. Trimming removed 0 bases at V and 4 bases at J, with 13 bases between. This chain's CDR3 is CASSLVQGLGETQYF. The CDR3 region has the DNA TGCGCCAGCAGCTTGGTCCAGGGCTTAGGAGAGACCCAGTACTTC.

This clonotype turned up a few times. The chain carries TRBV27 and TRBJ2-3, with TRBD1 matching over 7 bases. This CDR3 spans 15 amino acids. V was pared by 10 bases and J by 0 bases, with 10 bases of the junction left unmatched. Germline CDR1 is MNHEY and CDR2 is SMNVEV (reference sequence). CDR3 DNA: TGTGCCACATCTAACAGGGGCTACAGCACAGATACGCAGTATTTT. It codes for CATSNRGYSTDTQYF.

On this clonotype: One end of the junction varies from germline; a read error may be responsible. The genes are TRBV12-3 or TRBV12-4 and TRBJ2-7; TRBD2 agrees at 8 bases. The CDR3 runs to 14 residues. As DNA, the CDR3 is TGTGCCAGCAGTTCGGGACTAGGCTCCTACGAGCACTACTTC. Translation gives CASSSGLGSYEHYF.

This chain joins TRBV28 and TRBJ2-7, with a possible D match to TRBD1 (5 bases). The CDR3 is made up of 14 amino acids. V lost 3 bases and J 4 bases, leaving 13 bases between the germline ends. Germline loops: CDR1 MDHEN, CDR2 SYDVKM. DNA for the CDR3: TGTGCCAGCAGTTTTCAGGGATCGGGTTACGAGCAGTACTTC. This encodes CASSFQGSGYEQYF.

The sample holds a few counts of this clonotype. The genes are TRBV2 and TRBJ2-2, with 9 bases aligning to TRBD2. The CDR3 consists of 13 residues. The V gene's germline CDR1 is SNHLY and CDR2 FYNNEI. This CDR3 reads CAAGGGGTGELFF. The CDR3 region has the DNA TGTGCAGCGGGAGGCGGGGGCACCGGGGAGCTGTTTTTT.

A note on this clonotype: One base away lies a much larger clone, so this may be a sequencing read error. This chain uses TRBV29-1 with TRBJ2-1; D is unclear. Germline V gene sequence: CDR1 SQVTM, CDR2 ANQGSEA. This CDR3 is built from 12 residues. CDR3 loop: CGVVGSYNEQFF. The CDR3 DNA reads as TGCGGCGTTGTGGGGTCCTACAATGAGCAGTTCTTC.

This clonotype was counted between two and nine times. The chain recombines TRBV11-2 with TRBJ2-5; D may correspond to TRBD1 or TRBD2 (5 bases each). This CDR3 is built from 15 residues. Germline values: CDR1 SGHAT, CDR2 FQNNGV. V dropped 6 bases and J dropped 2 bases, with 16 bases sitting between them. This CDR3 is CASRGTGRKQETQYF. CDR3 bases: TGTGCCAGCAGAGGGACCGGACGGAAACAAGAGACCCAGTACTTC.

CDR3 region: CASSPGLGPYDEQFF. CDR3 DNA: TGTGCCAGCAGCCCCGGACTGGGCCCGTACGATGAGCAGTTCTTC. The chain joins TRBV3-1 to TRBJ2-1, with D maybe TRBD2 (5 bases). Looked up from germline, CDR1 is LGHDT and CDR2 is YNNKEL (reference sequence). The CDR3 spans 15 residues. Trimming cost V 4 bases and J 8 bases, with 18 bases left between them.

Only a few counts were recorded for this clonotype. The rearrangement uses TRBV2 and TRBJ1-1; unclear D gene. CDR1 and CDR2 (germline): SNHLY, FYNNEI. V lost 4 bases and J 6 bases, leaving 15 bases between the germline ends. CDR3 length: 14 amino acids. The CDR3 nucleotides read TGTGCCAGCAGTGCCGGCCACCTTAGGGCTGAAGCTTTCTTT. Translated: CASSAGHLRAEAFF. Filled out from reference TRBV2 and TRBJ1-1, the complete variable domain reads EPEVTQTPSHQVTQMGQEVILRCVPISNHLYFYWYRQILGQKVEFLVSFYNNEISEKSEIFDDQFSVERPDGSNFTLKIRSTKLEDSAMYFCASSAGHLRAEAFFGQGTRLTVV.

The J gene is TRBJ1-1, the V gene TRBV7-9; 7 nucleotides agree with TRBD1. CDR1 SEHNR and CDR2 FQNEAQ come from the germline V gene (reference sequence). The V and J ends lost 1 base and 10 bases, in that order; junction bases with no gene match: 9. This CDR3 contains 14 residues. In nucleotides, the CDR3 is TGTGCCAGCAGCTTAGTAGGGGATACAGGGGCAGCTTTCTTT. This gives the protein CASSLVGDTGAAFF. The full variable domain, its missing parts supplied by reference TRBV7-9 and TRBJ1-1, is DTGVSQNPRHKITKRGQNVTFRCDPISEHNRLYWYRQTLGQGPEFLTYFQNEAQLEKSRLLSDRFSAERPKGSFSTLEIQRTEQGDSAMYLCASSLVGDTGAAFFGQGTRLTVV.

This clonotype was found a few times. CDR3 amino acids: CASSSGDSLYNSPLHF. The CDR3 nucleotides are TGTGCCAGCAGTTCTGGGGACAGCCTCTATAATTCACCCCTCCACTTT. This chain connects TRBV2 to TRBJ1-6; 7 bases map to TRBD1. The ends lost 5 bases at V and 3 bases at J; junction bases unmatched: 7. Germline V gives CDR1 SNHLY, CDR2 FYNNEI. CDR3 length equals 16 residues.

The chain has TRBV9 and TRBJ1-6; D might be TRBD1 (5 bases). Trimming left V 3 bases short and J 8 bases short, with 9 bases between. The CDR3 contains 13 residues. Germline V gene sequence: CDR1 SGDLS, CDR2 YYNGEE. The CDR3 nucleotides read TGTGCCAGCAGCGCCCAACAGGATTCACCCCTCCACTTT. Translated: CASSAQQDSPLHF.

This chain joins TRBV20-1 and TRBJ2-7; D perhaps matches TRBD1 (6 bases). Germline values: CDR1 DFQATT, CDR2 SNEGSKA (reference sequence). The CDR3 consists of 16 residues. V was pared by 4 bases and J by 1 base, with 20 bases between. The CDR3 DNA is TGCAGTGCTACCTACAGGGAATTGGGCCTTTCCTACGAGCAGTACGTC. Amino acid sequence: CSATYRELGLSYEQYV.

This clonotype was counted between two and nine times. This rearrangement joins TRBV29-1 to TRBJ2-3; D perhaps matches TRBD1 (6 bases). Germline CDR1 reads SQVTM; CDR2 reads ANQGSEA. The V end lost 3 bases, the J end lost 2 bases, and 9 bases lay between the germline ends. The CDR3 is made up of 13 amino acids. The CDR3 sequence is CSVDTGLTDTQYF. DNA of the CDR3: TGCAGCGTTGATACAGGGCTCACAGATACGCAGTATTTT.

This chain uses TRBV28 with TRBJ2-4, with D perhaps TRBD1 (6 bases). The CDR3 runs 15 residues. The germline V and J ends were trimmed by 4 bases and 0 bases, with 10 bases remaining between them. CDR1 and CDR2 (germline): MDHEN, SYDVKM. The CDR3 sequence: CASSSGHLAKNIQYF. The CDR3, as DNA: TGTGCCAGCAGTTCGGGACACTTAGCCAAAAACATTCAGTACTTC.

This sequence joins TRBV4-1 and TRBJ2-5; perhaps TRBD2 as D (6 bases). The germline gives CDR1 MGHRA, CDR2 YSYEKL. Trimming took off 3 bases at V and 5 bases at J, with 13 bases between the two ends. The CDR3 runs 14 residues. In DNA form, the CDR3 reads TGCGCCAGCAGCCATCGGCGGCTAGCGGAGACCCAGTACTTC. Translating gives CASSHRRLAETQYF.

This chain joins TRBV5-6 and TRBJ2-2; 12 bases fit TRBD1. The ends lost 4 bases at V and 5 bases at J; junction bases unmatched: 15. Germline assignment: CDR1 SGHDT and CDR2 YYEEEE. The CDR3 is 19 residues long. The CDR3 here is CASSPRWDRGRRGTGELFF. As DNA, the CDR3 is TGTGCCAGCAGCCCTCGATGGGACAGGGGGCGCAGAGGAACCGGGGAGCTGTTTTTT.

This sequence joins TRBV7-9 and TRBJ1-1; D not certain. This CDR3 comprises 13 residues. V shed 5 bases and J shed 4 bases, with 11 bases lying between them. The germline CDR1 and CDR2 sequences are SEHNR and FQNEAQ (reference sequence). The CDR3 here is CASSPRSGTEAFF. The CDR3 DNA reads TGTGCCAGCAGCCCCCGCAGTGGCACTGAAGCTTTCTTT. The variable domain in full, with the rest retrieved from reference TRBV7-9 and TRBJ1-1, is DTGVSQNPRHKITKRGQNVTFRCDPISEHNRLYWYRQTLGQGPEFLTYFQNEAQLEKSRLLSDRFSAERPKGSFSTLEIQRTEQGDSAMYLCASSPRSGTEAFFGQGTRLTVV.

V and J are TRBV10-1 and TRBJ2-3; D call uncertain. The CDR3 length is 15 residues. CDR1 WNHNN and CDR2 SYGVQD come from the germline V gene (reference sequence). The V and J ends lost 6 bases and 3 bases respectively, with 16 bases between them. The CDR3 loop reads CASRATLVGTDTQYF. The CDR3 bases are TGCGCCAGCAGGGCGACACTGGTGGGGACAGATACGCAGTATTTT.

This clonotype was counted at least ten times. V gene TRBV2 combines with J gene TRBJ2-7; D call uncertain. The CDR3 has 12 residues. Trimming removed 3 bases at V and 4 bases at J, with 7 bases between. The germline gives CDR1 SNHLY, CDR2 FYNNEI. The CDR3 DNA reads as TGTGCCAGCAGTGAGAACCCTTACGAGCAGTACTTC. It yields the protein CASSENPYEQYF.

The chain employs TRBV25-1 and TRBJ2-1; D is uncertain. CDR1 and CDR2 (germline): MGHDK, SYGVNS. Trimming stripped 8 bases from V and 8 bases from J, with 16 bases between. The CDR3 sequence is 13 residues long. The CDR3, as DNA: TGTGCCAGCGGGGTCCCTTTATGGGATGAGCAGTTCTTC. Its translation is CASGVPLWDEQFF.

The chain joins TRBV19 to TRBJ2-7; D is possibly TRBD2 (6 bases). The CDR3 totals 14 residues. Trimming removed 2 bases at V and 6 bases at J, with 14 bases between. Germline V CDR1 and CDR2: LNHDA, SQIVND (reference sequence). CDR3 loop: CASSITGVRGEQYF. CDR3 bases: TGTGCCAGTAGTATAACGGGAGTGCGGGGCGAGCAGTACTTC.

V is TRBV7-6 and J is TRBJ2-3, with 12 bases matching TRBD2. The CDR3 is 17 amino acids. The trim removed 4 bases at V and 5 bases at J, leaving 10 bases unmatched. In germline, CDR1 is SGHVS, CDR2 FNYEAQ. This CDR3 reads CASSSQTSGSLVDTQYF. The DNA for the CDR3 is TGTGCCAGCAGCTCCCAGACTAGCGGGAGTTTGGTAGATACGCAGTATTTT.